The 8 T cell receptor beta chains reported below all come from one sample, sequenced in a study of blood T cell repertoires in COVID-19. Sequencing was performed with immunoSEQ multiplex PCR; in TCRdb, only in-frame clones are kept and a portion is missing. The top ten clones hold 2% to 2.5% of a sample with hundreds of thousands of clones, 88% of them seen once. The sample consisted of PBMCs or T cells enriched from blood (not recorded which). Receptors were obtained from an older woman in a cohort exposed to, infected with or recovered from COVID-19 (not recorded which).

The V and J genes are TRBV3-1 (or the pseudogene TRBV3-2) and TRBJ2-7, with D perhaps TRBD2 (5 bases). Germline V gives CDR1 LGHDT, CDR2 YNNKEL (reference sequence). Trimming pared 5 bases from V and 8 bases from J, leaving 10 bases between. This CDR3 has 11 residues. CDR3 coding DNA: TGTGCCAGCAGCGCCGGGATAAAGCAGTACTTC. It specifies CASSAGIKQYF.

This chain joins TRBV5-5 and TRBJ2-6; no clear D. Between the trimmed V and J ends, which lost 3 bases and 0 bases, there was a span of 10 bases. CDR1 is SGHKS, CDR2 YYEKEE, per germline (reference sequence). The CDR3 loop spans 16 amino acids. CDR3 sequence reads: CASSSAAFSGANVLTF. The CDR3 coding sequence is TGTGCCAGCAGCTCGGCGGCTTTCTCTGGGGCCAACGTCCTGACTTTC.

This chain uses TRBV25-1 with TRBJ2-2, with 14 positions matching TRBD2. The J segment lost 5 bases and the V segment lost 4 bases, leaving 6 bases of the junction unmatched. Germline V gene sequence: CDR1 MGHDK, CDR2 SYGVNS. This CDR3 has 17 residues. Here the CDR3 reads CASSARTSGRFTGELFF. CDR3 DNA sequence: TGTGCCAGCAGTGCCCGGACTAGCGGGAGGTTTACCGGGGAGCTGTTTTTT.

This clone has just one count. J is TRBJ1-2 and V is TRBV3-1 (or the pseudogene TRBV3-2); 7 bases align to TRBD1. Germline V gene data show CDR1 as LGHDT and CDR2 as YNNKEL (reference sequence). This CDR3 is 16 amino acids long. V dropped 1 base and J dropped 6; count of bases not matched to a gene: 11. The CDR3 loop is CASSQGIQGTAHGYTF. The CDR3 bases are TGTGCCAGCAGCCAAGGGATTCAGGGGACAGCCCATGGCTACACCTTC.

This clone is a singleton in its sample. V gene TRBV7-9 combines with J gene TRBJ1-1; D is uncertain. Germline CDR1 reads SEHNR; CDR2 reads FQNEAQ (reference sequence). This CDR3 contains 12 residues. V dropped 5 bases and J dropped 5 bases, with 9 bases sitting between them. CDR3 in amino acids: CASSNGGTEAFF. CDR3 nucleotides: TGTGCCAGCAGCAATGGAGGGACTGAAGCTTTCTTT.

The chain links TRBV5-1 to TRBJ2-3; 9 bases match TRBD2. V shed 0 bases, J shed 1 base, and the junction held 3 bases outside the gene matches. The CDR3 consists of 16 residues. From germline, CDR1 is SGHRS and CDR2 YFSETQ. In nucleotides, the CDR3 is TGCGCCAGCAGCTTGGTTCTAGCGGGACGCACAGATACGCAGTATTTT. Translation: CASSLVLAGRTDTQYF.

This chain connects TRBV30 to TRBJ2-2; possible D gene TRBD2, 6 bases. Per the germline V gene, CDR1 is GTSNPN and CDR2 is SVGIG (reference sequence). V lost 4 bases, J lost 7 bases, and 13 bases lay in between. This CDR3 contains 13 residues. The CDR3 region has the DNA TGTGCCTGGAATCTGGAGGGCGGCGGGGAGCTGTTTTTT. Translated: CAWNLEGGGELFF.

Remarks on this clone: This CDR3 is also generated by other DNA sequences in the sample. This rearrangement joins TRBV28 to TRBJ1-5; 9 positions agree with TRBD1. This CDR3 is built from 15 residues. Germline V gene data show CDR1 as MDHEN and CDR2 as SYDVKM. J gave up 6 bases and V 1 base, and 4 bases lay outside the gene matches. The CDR3 protein is CASSLYRGLGQPQHF. CDR3 sequence (DNA): TGTGCCAGCAGTTTATACAGGGGGCTCGGTCAGCCCCAGCATTTT.